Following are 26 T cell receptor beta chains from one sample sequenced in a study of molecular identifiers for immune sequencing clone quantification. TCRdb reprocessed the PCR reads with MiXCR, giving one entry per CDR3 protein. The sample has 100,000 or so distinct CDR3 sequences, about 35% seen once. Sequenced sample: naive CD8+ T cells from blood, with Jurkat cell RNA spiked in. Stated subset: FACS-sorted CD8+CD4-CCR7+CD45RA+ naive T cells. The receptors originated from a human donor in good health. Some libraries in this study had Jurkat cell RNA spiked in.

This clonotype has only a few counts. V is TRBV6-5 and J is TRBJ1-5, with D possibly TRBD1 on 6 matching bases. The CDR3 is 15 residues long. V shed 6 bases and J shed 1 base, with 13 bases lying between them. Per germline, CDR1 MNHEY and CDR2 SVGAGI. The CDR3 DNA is TGTGCCAGCAGATTGCTGACAGGAAGCAATCAGCCCCAGCATTTT. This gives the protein CASRLLTGSNQPQHF.

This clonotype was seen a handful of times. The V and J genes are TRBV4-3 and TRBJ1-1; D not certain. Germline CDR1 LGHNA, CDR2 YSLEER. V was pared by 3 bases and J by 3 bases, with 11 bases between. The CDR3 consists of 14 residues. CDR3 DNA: TGCGCCAGCAGCCAGGACCCCCTTTACACTGAAGCTTTCTTT. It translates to CASSQDPLYTEAFF.

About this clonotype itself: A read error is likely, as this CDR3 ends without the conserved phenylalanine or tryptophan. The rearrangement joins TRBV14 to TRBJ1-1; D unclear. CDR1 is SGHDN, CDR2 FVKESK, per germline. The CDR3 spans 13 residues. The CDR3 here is CASSQAMNTAAFV. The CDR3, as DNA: TGTGCCAGCAGCCAGGCCATGAACACTGCAGCTTTCGTT.

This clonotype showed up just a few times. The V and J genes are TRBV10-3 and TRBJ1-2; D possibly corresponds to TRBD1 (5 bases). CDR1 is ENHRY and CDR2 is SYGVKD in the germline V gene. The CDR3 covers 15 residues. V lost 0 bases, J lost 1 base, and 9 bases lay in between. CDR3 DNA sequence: TGTGCCATCAGTGAGTCCCGACAGAATAACTATGGCTACACCTTC. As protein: CAISESRQNNYGYTF.

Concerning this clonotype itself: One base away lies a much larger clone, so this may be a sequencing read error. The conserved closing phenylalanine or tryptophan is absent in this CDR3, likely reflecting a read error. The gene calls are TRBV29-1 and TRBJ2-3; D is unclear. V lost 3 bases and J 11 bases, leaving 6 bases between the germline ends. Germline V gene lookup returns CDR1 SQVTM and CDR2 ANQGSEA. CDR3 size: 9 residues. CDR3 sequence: CSVEPRQYL. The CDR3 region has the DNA TGCAGCGTTGAGCCCAGGCAGTATTTA.

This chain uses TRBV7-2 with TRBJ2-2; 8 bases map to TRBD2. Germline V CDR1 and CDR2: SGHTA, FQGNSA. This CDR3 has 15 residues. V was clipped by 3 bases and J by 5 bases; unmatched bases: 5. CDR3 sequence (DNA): TGTGCCAGCAGCTTCCCGGGAGGGGTTACCGGGGAGCTGTTTTTT. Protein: CASSFPGGVTGELFF.

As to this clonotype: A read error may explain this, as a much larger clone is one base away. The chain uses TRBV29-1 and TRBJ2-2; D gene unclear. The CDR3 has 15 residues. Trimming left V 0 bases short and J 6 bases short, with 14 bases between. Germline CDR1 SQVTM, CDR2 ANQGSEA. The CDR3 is CSVEDWLYGAGELFF. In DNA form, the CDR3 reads TGCAGCGTTGAAGATTGGCTGTATGGGGCCGGGGAGCTGTTTTTT.

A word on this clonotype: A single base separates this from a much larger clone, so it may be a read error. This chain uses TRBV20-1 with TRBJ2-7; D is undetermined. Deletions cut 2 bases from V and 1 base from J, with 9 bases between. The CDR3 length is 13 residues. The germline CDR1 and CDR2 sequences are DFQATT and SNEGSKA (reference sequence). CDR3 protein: CSARRVLSYEQYF. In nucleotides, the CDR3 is TGCAGTGCTAGACGCGTGTTGTCCTACGAGCAGTACTTC.

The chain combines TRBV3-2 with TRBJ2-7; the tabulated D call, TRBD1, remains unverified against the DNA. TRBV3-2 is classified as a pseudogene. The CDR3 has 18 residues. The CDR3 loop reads CAGSQDHPRTEYSYEQYF. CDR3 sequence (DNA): TGTGCCGGCAGCCAAGATCACCCCAGGACCGAATACTCCTACGAGCAGTACTTC.

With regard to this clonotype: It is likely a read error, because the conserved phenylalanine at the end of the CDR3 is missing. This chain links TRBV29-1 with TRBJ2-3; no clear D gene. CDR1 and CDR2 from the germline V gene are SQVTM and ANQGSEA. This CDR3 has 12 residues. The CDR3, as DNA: TGCAGCGTTCCCCAGATCCCAGACACGCAGTATTTA. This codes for CSVPQIPDTQYL.

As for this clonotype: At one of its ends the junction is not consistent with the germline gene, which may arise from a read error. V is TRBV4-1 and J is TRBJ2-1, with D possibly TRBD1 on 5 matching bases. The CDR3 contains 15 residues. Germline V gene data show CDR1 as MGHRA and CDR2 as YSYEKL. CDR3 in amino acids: CASSQVADNYNELFF. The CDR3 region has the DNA TGCGCCAGCAGCCAAGTTGCGGACAATTACAATGAGCTGTTCTTC.

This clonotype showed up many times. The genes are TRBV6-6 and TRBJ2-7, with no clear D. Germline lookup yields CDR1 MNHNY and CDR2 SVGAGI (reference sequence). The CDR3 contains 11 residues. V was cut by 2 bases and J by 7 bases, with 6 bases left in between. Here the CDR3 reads CASSYVGEQYF. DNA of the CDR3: TGTGCCAGCAGTTACGTTGGAGAGCAGTACTTC.

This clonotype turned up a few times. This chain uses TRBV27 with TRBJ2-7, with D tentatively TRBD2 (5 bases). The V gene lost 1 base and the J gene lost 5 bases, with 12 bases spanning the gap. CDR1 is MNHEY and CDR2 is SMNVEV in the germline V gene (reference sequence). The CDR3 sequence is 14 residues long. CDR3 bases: TGTGCCAGCAGTTTATACCCCGGGGTCGACGAGCAGTACTTC. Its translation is CASSLYPGVDEQYF.

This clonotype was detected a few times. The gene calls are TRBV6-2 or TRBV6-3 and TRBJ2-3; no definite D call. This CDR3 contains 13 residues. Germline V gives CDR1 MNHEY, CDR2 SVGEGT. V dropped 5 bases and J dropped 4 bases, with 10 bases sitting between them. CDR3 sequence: CASSAWAADTQYF. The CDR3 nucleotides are TGTGCCAGCAGTGCCTGGGCGGCAGATACGCAGTATTTT.

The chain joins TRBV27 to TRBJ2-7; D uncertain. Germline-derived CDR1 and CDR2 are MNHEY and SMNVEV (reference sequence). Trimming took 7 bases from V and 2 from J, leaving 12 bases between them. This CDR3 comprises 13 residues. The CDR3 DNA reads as TGTGCCAGCATTAAACCTCCCCCCTACGAGCAGTACTTC. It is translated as CASIKPPPYEQYF.

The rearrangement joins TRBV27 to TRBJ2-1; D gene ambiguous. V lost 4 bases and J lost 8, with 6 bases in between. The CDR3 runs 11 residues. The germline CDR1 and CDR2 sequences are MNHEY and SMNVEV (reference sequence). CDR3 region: CASSYDDEQFF. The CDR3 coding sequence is TGTGCCAGCAGTTATGACGATGAGCAGTTCTTC.

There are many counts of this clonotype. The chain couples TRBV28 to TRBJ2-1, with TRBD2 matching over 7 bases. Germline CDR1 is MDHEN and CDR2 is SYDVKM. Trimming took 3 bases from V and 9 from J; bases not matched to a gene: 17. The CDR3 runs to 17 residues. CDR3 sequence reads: CASSFPPSGTGFGEQFF. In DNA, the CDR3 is TGTGCCAGCAGTTTCCCCCCAAGCGGGACTGGGTTCGGTGAGCAGTTCTTC.

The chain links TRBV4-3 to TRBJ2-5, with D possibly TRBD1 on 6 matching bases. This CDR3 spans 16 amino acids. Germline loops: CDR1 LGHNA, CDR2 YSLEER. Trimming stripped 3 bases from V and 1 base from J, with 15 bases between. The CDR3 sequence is CASSHSSLTGQETQYF. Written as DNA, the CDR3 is TGCGCCAGCAGCCATTCCTCCTTGACAGGCCAAGAGACCCAGTACTTC.

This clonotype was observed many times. The CDR3: CASSPGSGEQYF. In nucleotides, the CDR3 is TGTGCCAGCAGCCCAGGGTCCGGCGAGCAGTACTTC. The gene calls are TRBV3-1 and TRBJ2-7; D possibly corresponds to TRBD1 (5 bases). CDR3 length: 12 residues. Trimming pared 4 bases from V and 6 bases from J, leaving 10 bases between. Germline V lookup: CDR1 LGHDT, CDR2 YNNKEL (reference sequence).

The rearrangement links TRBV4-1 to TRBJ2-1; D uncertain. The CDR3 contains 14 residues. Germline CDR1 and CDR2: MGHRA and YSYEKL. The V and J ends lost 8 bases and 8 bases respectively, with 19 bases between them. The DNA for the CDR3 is TGCGCCAGCCGCCTAGGGCTAGGGATGGATGAGCAGTTCTTC. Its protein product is CASRLGLGMDEQFF.

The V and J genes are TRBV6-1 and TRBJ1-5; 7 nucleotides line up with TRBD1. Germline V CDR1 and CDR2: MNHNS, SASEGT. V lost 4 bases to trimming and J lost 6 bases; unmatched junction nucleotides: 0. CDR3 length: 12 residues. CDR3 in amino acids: CASSGQGQPQHF. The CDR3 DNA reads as TGTGCCAGCAGTGGACAGGGTCAGCCCCAGCATTTT.

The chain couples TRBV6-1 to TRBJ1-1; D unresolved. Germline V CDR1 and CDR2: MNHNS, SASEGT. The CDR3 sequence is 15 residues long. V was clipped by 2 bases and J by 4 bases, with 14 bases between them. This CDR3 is CASSELGRWSTEAFF. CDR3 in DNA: TGTGCCAGCAGTGAACTGGGCAGGTGGAGCACTGAAGCTTTCTTT.

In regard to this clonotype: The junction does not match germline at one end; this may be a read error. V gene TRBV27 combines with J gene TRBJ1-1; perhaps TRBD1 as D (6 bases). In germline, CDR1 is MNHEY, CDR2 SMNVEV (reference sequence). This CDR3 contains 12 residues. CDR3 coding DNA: TGTGCCAGCAGTTTGGGGGGCACTGAAGCTATCTTT. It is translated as CASSLGGTEAIF.

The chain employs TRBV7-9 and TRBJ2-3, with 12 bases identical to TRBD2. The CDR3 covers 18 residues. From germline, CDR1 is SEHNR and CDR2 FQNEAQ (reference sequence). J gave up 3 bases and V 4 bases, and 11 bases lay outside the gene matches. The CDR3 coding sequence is TGTGCCAGCAGCTCGACCTTGACTAGCGGGAGTACGACAGATACGCAGTATTTT. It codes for CASSSTLTSGSTTDTQYF.

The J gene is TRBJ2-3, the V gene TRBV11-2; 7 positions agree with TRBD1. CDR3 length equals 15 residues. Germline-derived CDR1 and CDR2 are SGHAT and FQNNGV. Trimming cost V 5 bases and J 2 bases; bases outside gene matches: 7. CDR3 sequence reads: CASSPGGWDTDTQYF. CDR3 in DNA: TGTGCCAGCAGCCCAGGGGGTTGGGACACAGATACGCAGTATTTT.

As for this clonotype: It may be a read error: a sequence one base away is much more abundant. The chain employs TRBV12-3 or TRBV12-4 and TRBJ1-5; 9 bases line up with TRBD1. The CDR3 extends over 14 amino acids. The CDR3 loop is CASSSTGGSQHQHF. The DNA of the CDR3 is TGTGCCAGCAGTTCTACAGGGGGCAGTCAGCACCAGCATTTT.